This T cell receptor beta chain stems from a study of shared clonotypes between healthy human individuals. Study at large: The donor pool was made up of two women and three men aged 18 to 49. Each donor's CD4 naive and CD4 memory cells filled three plates apiece, CD8 naive two, and CD8 memory one.

The study's findings and limits: Shared clonotypes: 4.5% to 5% naive CD4, about 3.5% naive CD8, 2.3% memory CD4, approximately 0.41% memory CD8. Sample collection involved blood only; tissue repertoires are likely different.

Comment on this clone: The antigen is undetermined.

Sequenced by immunoSEQ multiplex PCR; TCRdb stores in-frame clones only, minus some. Of over a million clones in the sample, around 97% were seen once. The specimen sequenced was naive CD4+ T cells sorted from blood. Regarding subset: CD45RA+ positively selected. This clonotype was obtained from a man aged 25-45 years in good health.

The CDR3 sequence is CASSLGSTGGLTNEKLFF. The CDR3, as DNA: TGTGCCAGCAGCTTAGGATCGACAGGAGGTTTAACTAATGAAAAACTGTTTTTT. The rearrangement uses TRBV7-9 and TRBJ1-4, with D maybe TRBD1 (6 bases). Germline values: CDR1 SEHNR, CDR2 FQNEAQ (reference sequence). V was pared by 1 base and J by 1 base, with 16 bases between. The CDR3 length is 18 residues.